These T cell receptor beta chains were read from a single sample in a study of control samples from healthy donors and cancer patients. This table comes from immunoSEQ multiplex PCR, and its TCRdb copy is limited to in-frame clones, with some not included. The table shows roughly 220,000 clones, with 85% to 95% occurring only once. Material for sequencing was blood. All receptors derive from a man between 50 and 59 years old in good health. The CDR3 runs from the conserved cysteine through the conserved F or W.

>TRBV12-3/TRBV12-4|TRBJ1-3
CASRRDSGNTIYF
>TRBV5-1|TRBJ1-6
CASSFGGGNSPLHF
>TRBV7-9|TRBJ2-5
CASSFLSGGLSETQYF
>TRBV11-3|TRBJ2-1
CASSLAPAGYNEQFF
>TRBV28|TRBJ1-2
CASSRPGGRDNYGYTF
>TRBV4-1|TRBJ1-6
CASSPQTGTIGALHF
>TRBV6-5|TRBJ1-5
CASTINRNSNQPQHF
>TRBV5-1|TRBJ2-5
CASQDRVSPETQYF
>TRBV18|TRBJ1-5
CASSLADTGVNQPQHF
>TRBV3-1/TRBV3-2|TRBJ2-4
CASSPSWTSGGAAKNIQYF
>TRBV7-5|TRBJ2-3
CVRSPLPGPSTDTQYF
>TRBV18|TRBJ1-5
CASSSGLDFNQPQHF
>TRBV19|TRBJ1-1
CASSFDRVGGDTEAFF
>TRBV6-5|TRBJ1-1
CASTLRGMNTEAFF
>TRBV5-1|TRBJ1-1
CASSKRDGLMNTEAFF
>TRBV3-1/TRBV3-2|TRBJ1-2
CASSQEGRLGGYTF
>TRBV19|TRBJ1-5
CASARDRGDNQPQHF
>TRBV5-1|TRBJ2-7
CASSSQTGAYEQYF
>TRBV24-1|TRBJ2-5
CATSDSPSGDQETQYF
>TRBV10-1|TRBJ2-1
CASTRGTTGEQFF
>TRBV4-1|TRBJ1-2
CASSQEGQNYGYTF
>TRBV9|TRBJ1-2
CASSTQTYGGYTF
>TRBV9|TRBJ2-1
CASSVTGASYNEQFF
>TRBV15|TRBJ2-2
CATSRLQGAGVSTGELFF
>TRBV12-3/TRBV12-4|TRBJ1-3
CASSLFGNTIYF
>TRBV5-5|TRBJ1-2
CASSLANYGYTF
>TRBV5-1|TRBJ1-1
CASSLGPGQGGAYTEAFF
>TRBV19|TRBJ1-1
CASSIGQVENTEAFF
>TRBV5-5|TRBJ1-1
CASSLTGQNTEAFF
>TRBV11-3|TRBJ2-1
CASSFLSYNEQFF
>TRBV19|TRBJ2-2
CAGRDSAGRGELFF
>TRBV5-1|TRBJ1-2
CASSLVGDYGYTF
>TRBV19|TRBJ1-2
CASTPRGRAYGYTF
>TRBV4-2|TRBJ1-1
CASSQTDWDAEAFF
>TRBV9|TRBJ2-7
CASTPGGAGYSWPPEQYF
>TRBV2|TRBJ2-2
CASSFFGIWELFF
>TRBV9|TRBJ2-5
CASEGQGVIGTQYF
>TRBV2|TRBJ1-2
CASSEMGTLYGYTF
>TRBV28|TRBJ1-2
CASSPSTYGYTF
>TRBV5-1|TRBJ2-1
CASSLGDREGQFF
>TRBV7-9|TRBJ2-5
CASSLAAGRDRGQETQYF
>TRBV28|TRBJ1-5
CASRQGNQPQHF
>TRBV5-1|TRBJ2-1
CASSPRTAGGAGNNEQFF
>TRBV28|TRBJ2-1
CASRQGQGNYNEQFF
>TRBV5-4|TRBJ1-2
CASSLEGNYGYTF
>TRBV19|TRBJ2-1
CASSSYNEQFF
>TRBV3-1/TRBV3-2|TRBJ1-3
CASSQDGNTIYF
>TRBV2|TRBJ2-5
CASSRNRPQETQYF
>TRBV28|TRBJ1-5
CAITGTNQPQHF
>TRBV5-1|TRBJ2-1
CASSVRSSSSYNEQFF
>TRBV5-1|TRBJ2-4
CASSLVQTPSGAKNIQYF